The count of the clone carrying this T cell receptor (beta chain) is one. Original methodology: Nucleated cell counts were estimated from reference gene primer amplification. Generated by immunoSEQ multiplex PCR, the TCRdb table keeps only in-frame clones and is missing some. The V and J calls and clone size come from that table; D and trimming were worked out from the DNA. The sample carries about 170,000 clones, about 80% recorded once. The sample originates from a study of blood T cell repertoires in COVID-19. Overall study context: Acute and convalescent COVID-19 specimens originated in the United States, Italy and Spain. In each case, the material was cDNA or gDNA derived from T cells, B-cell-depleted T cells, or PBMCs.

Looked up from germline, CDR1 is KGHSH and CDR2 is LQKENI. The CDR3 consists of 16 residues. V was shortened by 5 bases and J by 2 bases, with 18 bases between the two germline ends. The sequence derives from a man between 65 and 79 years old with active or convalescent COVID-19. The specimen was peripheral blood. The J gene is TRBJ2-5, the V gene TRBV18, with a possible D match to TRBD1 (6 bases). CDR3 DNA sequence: TGTGCCAGCTCATCCAGGTGGGGGCCTAAACAAGAGACCCAGTACTTC. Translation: CASSSRWGPKQETQYF.